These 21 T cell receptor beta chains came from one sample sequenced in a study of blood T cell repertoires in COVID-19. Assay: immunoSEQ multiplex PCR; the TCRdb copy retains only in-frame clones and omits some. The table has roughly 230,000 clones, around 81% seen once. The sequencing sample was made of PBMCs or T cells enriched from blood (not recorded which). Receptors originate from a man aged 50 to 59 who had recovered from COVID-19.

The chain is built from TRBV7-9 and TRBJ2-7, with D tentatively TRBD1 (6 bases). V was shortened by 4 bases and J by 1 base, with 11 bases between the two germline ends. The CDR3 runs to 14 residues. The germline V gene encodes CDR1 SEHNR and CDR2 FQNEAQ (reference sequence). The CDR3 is CASSSGTLSYEQYF. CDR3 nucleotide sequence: TGTGCCAGCAGCTCCGGGACACTTTCCTACGAGCAGTACTTC.

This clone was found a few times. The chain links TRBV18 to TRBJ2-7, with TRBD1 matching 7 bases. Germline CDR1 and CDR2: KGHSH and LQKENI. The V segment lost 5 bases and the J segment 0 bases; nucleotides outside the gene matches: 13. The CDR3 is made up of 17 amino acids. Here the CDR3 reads CASSSSSGTESSYEQYF. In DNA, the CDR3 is TGTGCCAGCTCATCAAGTTCCGGGACAGAGAGCTCCTACGAGCAGTACTTC.

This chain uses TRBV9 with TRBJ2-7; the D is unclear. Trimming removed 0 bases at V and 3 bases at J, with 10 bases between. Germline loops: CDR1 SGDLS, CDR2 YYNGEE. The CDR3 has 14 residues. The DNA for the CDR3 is TGTGCCAGCAGCGTAGCTGGGTCAGGCTACGAGCAGTACTTC. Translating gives CASSVAGSGYEQYF.

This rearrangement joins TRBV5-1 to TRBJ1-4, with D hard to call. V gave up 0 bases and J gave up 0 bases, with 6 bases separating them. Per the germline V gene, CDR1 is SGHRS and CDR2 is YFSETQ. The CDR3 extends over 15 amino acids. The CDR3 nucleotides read TGCGCCAGCAGCTTGGCCGGGGCAACTAATGAAAAACTGTTTTTT. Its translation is CASSLAGATNEKLFF. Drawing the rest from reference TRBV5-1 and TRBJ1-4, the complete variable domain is KAGVTQTPRYLIKTRGQQVTLSCSPISGHRSVSWYQQTPGQGLQFLFEYFSETQRNKGNFPGRFSGRQFSNSRSEMNVSTLELGDSALYLCASSLAGATNEKLFFGSGTQLSVL.

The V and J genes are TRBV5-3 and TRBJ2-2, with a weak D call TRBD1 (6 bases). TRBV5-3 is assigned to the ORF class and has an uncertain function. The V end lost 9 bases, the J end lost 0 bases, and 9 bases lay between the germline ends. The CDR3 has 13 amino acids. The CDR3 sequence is CATRTANTGELFF. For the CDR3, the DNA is TGTGCCACACGGACAGCGAACACCGGGGAGCTGTTTTTT.

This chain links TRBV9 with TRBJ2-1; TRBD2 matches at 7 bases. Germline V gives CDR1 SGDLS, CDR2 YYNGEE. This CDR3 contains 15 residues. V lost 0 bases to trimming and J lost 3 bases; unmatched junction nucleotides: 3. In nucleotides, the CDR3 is TGTGCCAGCAGCGTAGGACGCGGGAGCTACAATGAGCAGTTCTTC. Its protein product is CASSVGRGSYNEQFF. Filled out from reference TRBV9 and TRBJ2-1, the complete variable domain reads DSGVTQTPKHLITATGQRVTLRCSPRSGDLSVYWYQQSLDQGLQFLIQYYNGEERAKGNILERFSAQQFPDLHSELNLSSLELGDSALYFCASSVGRGSYNEQFFGPGTRLTVL.

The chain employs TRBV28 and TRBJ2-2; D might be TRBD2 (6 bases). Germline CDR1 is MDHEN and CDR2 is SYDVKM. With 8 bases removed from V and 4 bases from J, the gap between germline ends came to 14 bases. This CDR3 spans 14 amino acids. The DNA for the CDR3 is TGTGCCAGCCTCGGGGCGGGATCCACCGGGGAGCTGTTTTTT. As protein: CASLGAGSTGELFF.

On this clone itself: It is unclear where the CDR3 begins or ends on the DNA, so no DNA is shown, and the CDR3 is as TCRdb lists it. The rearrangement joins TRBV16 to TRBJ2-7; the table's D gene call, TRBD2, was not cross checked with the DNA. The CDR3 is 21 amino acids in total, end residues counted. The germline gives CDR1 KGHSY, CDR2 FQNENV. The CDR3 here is CASSQGILRAGTSGKTYEQYF.

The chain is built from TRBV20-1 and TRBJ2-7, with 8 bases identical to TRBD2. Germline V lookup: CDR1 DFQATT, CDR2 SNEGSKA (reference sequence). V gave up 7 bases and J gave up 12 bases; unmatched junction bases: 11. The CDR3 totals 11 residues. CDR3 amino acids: CSVPRRTSPYF. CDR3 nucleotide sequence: TGCAGTGTCCCCCGGCGGACTAGCCCGTACTTC.

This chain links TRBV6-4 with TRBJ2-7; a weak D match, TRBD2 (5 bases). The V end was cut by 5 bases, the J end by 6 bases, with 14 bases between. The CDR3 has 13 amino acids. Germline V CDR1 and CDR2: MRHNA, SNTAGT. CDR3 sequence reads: CASSLDGVGEQYF. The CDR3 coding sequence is TGTGCCAGCAGTCTAGACGGGGTCGGCGAGCAGTACTTC.

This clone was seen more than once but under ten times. The CDR3 nucleotides are TGTGCCACCAGTCCTTCGGGGGACTTGGACCCTAATGAAAAACTGTTTTTT. Its protein product is CATSPSGDLDPNEKLFF. The genes are TRBV15 and TRBJ1-4, with a weak D call TRBD1 (5 bases). The CDR3 has 17 residues. Looked up from germline, CDR1 is LNHNV and CDR2 is YYDKDF (reference sequence). V lost 6 bases to trimming and J lost 3 bases, with 20 bases between them.

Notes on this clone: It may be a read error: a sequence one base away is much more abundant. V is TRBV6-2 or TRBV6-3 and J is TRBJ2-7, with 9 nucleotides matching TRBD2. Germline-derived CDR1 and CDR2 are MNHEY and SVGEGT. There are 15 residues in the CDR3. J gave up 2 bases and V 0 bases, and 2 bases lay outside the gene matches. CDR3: CASSYSTSGTYEQYF. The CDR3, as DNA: TGTGCCAGCAGTTACTCGACTAGCGGCACCTACGAGCAGTACTTC.

CDR3 loop: CASSLVAGDPGEQFF. CDR3 DNA sequence: TGTGCCAGCAGCCTCGTAGCGGGGGATCCGGGTGAGCAGTTCTTC. The chain has TRBV3-1 (or the pseudogene TRBV3-2) and TRBJ2-1; 9 nucleotides match TRBD2. Trimming took 4 bases from V and 9 from J; bases not matched to a gene: 10. The length of the CDR3 is 15 residues. CDR1 is LGHDT, CDR2 YNNKEL, per germline (reference sequence).

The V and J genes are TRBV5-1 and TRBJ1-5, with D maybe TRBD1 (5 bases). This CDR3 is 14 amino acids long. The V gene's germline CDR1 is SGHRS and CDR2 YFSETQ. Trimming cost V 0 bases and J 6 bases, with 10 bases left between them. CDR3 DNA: TGCGCCAGCAGCTTGGATGGGGCCAGTCAGCCCCAGCATTTT. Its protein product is CASSLDGASQPQHF.

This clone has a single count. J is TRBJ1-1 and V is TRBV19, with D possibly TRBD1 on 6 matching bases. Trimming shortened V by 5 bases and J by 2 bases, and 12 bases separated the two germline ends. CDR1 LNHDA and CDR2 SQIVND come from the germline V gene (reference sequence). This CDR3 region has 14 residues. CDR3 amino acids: CASSWSQGNTEAFF. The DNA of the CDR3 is TGTGCCAGTAGTTGGTCACAGGGAAACACTGAAGCTTTCTTT.

The CDR3 DNA reads as TGTGCCAGCAGCTCGAGACAGGGCCCCTCCTACGAGCAGTACTTC. Translated: CASSSRQGPSYEQYF. The chain employs TRBV7-9 and TRBJ2-7, with 7 positions matching TRBD1. CDR3 length: 15 amino acids. Per the germline V gene, CDR1 is SEHNR and CDR2 is FQNEAQ (reference sequence). Trimming cost V 4 bases and J 0 bases; bases outside gene matches: 6.

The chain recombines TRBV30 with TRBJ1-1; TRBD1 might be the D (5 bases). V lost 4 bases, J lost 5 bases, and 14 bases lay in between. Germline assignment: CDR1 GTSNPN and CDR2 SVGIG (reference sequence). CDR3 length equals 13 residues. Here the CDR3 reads CAWNWREGTEAFF. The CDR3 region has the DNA TGTGCCTGGAATTGGCGGGAGGGGACTGAAGCTTTCTTT.

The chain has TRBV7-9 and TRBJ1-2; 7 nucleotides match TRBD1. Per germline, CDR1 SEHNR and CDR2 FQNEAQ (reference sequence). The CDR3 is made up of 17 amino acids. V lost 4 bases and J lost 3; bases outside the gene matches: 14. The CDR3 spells CASSSIIGTEPYYGYTF. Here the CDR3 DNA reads TGTGCCAGCAGCTCCATAATTGGGACAGAACCTTACTATGGCTACACCTTC.

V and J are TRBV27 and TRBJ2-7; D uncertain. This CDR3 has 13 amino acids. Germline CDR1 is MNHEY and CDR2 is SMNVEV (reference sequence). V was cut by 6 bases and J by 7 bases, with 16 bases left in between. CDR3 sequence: CASSFPTLKEQYF. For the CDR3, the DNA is TGTGCCAGCAGCTTCCCGACTCTAAAGGAGCAGTACTTC.

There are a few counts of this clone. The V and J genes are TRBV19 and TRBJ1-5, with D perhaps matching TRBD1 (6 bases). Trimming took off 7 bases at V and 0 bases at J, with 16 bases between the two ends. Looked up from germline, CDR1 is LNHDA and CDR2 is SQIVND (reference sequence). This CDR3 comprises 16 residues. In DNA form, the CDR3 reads TGTGCCAGTATCCCTCGGGAGGGACATAGCAATCAGCCCCAGCATTTT. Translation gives CASIPREGHSNQPQHF.

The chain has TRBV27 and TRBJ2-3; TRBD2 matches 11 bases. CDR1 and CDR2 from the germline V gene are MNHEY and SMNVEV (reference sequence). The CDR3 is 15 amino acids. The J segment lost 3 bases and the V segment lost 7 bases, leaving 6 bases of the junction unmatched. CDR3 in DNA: TGTGCCAGCAACCGACTAGCGGGAATTACAGATACGCAGTATTTT. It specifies CASNRLAGITDTQYF.